One T cell receptor beta chain is described in this entry. This receptor's antigen is unknown. Base-call qualities are not available, and no considerably larger clone is one nucleotide away. This specimen belongs to a study of cytomegalovirus exposure and HLA in healthy donors (dated by TCRdb to the late 2010s). For the study in its entirety: An earlier analysis of approximately 600 of the donors reported roughly 300 Gb of sequence data and approximately 110 million unique TCR beta sequences from 150 million to 200 million T cells. The T cell repertoires of several hundred subjects were profiled by immunosequencing and related to cytomegalovirus serostatus. Besides the first cohort of around 700 subjects, a separate validation cohort made up of 120 different subjects was used. Typing coverage varied by locus: roughly 629-640 donors for A, B, C, DRB1 and DQB1; approximately 560 for DQA1; some 610 for DPA1; approximately 450 for DPB1. Donor age, sex, ethnicity and CMV serostatus were collected together with the repertoire data. About 280 gigabases of sequencing data and 70 million to 100 million unique TCR sequences made up an early release that covered approximately 700 HLA-typed donors. Because of strong linkage in the cohort, roughly five DR-DQ haplotypes were treated as single units for association and clustering. The aim of the study was to test whether cataloging public T cell receptors could identify signatures of past pathogen exposure. An earlier analysis of 587 of the donors used high-throughput TCR beta sequencing to judge whether each TCR beta V gene segment behaved as functional or pseudogenic. In a later analysis, previously published TCR beta repertoires from 666 donors were re-analyzed and high-resolution HLA genotyping was added so that TCR occurrence patterns could be studied. The study combined high-throughput TCR immunosequencing, statistical association of individual TCRs with disease status, and machine learning to predict cytomegalovirus infection status. Every discovery cohort repertoire had been produced on one sequencing platform. Of the roughly 400 genotyped donors, 65% to 90% fell in the genetic ancestry cluster associated with self-reported Caucasian donors. Among about 360 genotyped donors of the cohort, an average of about 240,000 unique TCR beta nucleotide sequences were sequenced per donor, 15% to 20% of them non-productive. Genome-wide SNP genotypes for about 60% of the roughly 700 donors were used in a later genetic analysis, which treated that subset as a discovery cohort. Rather than using new phenotypic data, the later analysis identified candidate immune exposures from TCR beta sequences and from how often those sequences occurred across donors. HLA typing included class I and class II loci at four-digit resolution.

Libraries came from the immunoSEQ multiplex PCR assay. For the multiplex PCR, a mixture combining 60 forward primers for TCR Vbeta segments and 13 reverse primers for TCR Jbeta segments was used. Amplification of the CDR3 region of rearranged TCR beta genes was performed with a multiplex PCR assay on genomic DNA. Amplified TCR beta libraries were sequenced as 87-base-pair reads on the Illumina HiSeq System. In the source study's methods: Across the 670 or so repertoires, a later analysis counted about 81 million unique TCR beta chains, roughly 11 million of which were shared by at least two donors. To remove PCR and sequencing errors, raw reads were error-corrected and collapsed into unique sequences using a nearest-neighbor algorithm that merged closely related sequences. CDR3 sequences were aligned to IMGT reference sequences to assign V, D and J gene segments. For a sequence to be retained, a match of at least six nucleotides to both a V gene segment and a J gene segment was required. A rearrangement counted as productive if the CDR3 had no stop codons and remained in frame with V and J, and every other rearrangement counted as non-productive. Following IMGT convention, CDR3 was defined as the stretch from the second conserved V-encoded cysteine up to the conserved J-encoded phenylalanine. Sequences without an unambiguous match to a single V gene segment were excluded from the earlier analysis of a few hundred of the donors. An earlier analysis of some 500 of the donors classified V segments as functional when productive rearrangements were above 56.7% and as segregating when the standard deviation between donors was above 5%. A statistical classification framework was built for diagnosing cytomegalovirus status from the catalog of TCR beta chain sequences. In a later analysis, TCR nucleotide sequences were compared against IMGT/GENE-DB human TR gene sequences so that V and J genes could be assigned. A later analysis assigned CDR3 sequences and most-parsimonious VDJ recombination scenarios with the TCRdist pipeline. A later analysis defined each TCR beta chain by its CDR3 amino acid sequence plus V-gene family, and excluded reads lacking a unique V-gene family. As a way to deal with suspected cross-contamination and a sequencing artifact, a later analysis dropped approximately 570 nucleotide sequences that were highly shared and had low generation probability. For each public chain, a later analysis derived a clonal expansion index from normalized ranks of inferred template counts within each repertoire. Generation probabilities in a later analysis came from a VDJ recombination model fitted to out-of-frame rearrangements, and those results were checked against IGoR. In a later analysis, hypergeometric tests were used to score TCR-TCR, TCR-HLA and TCR-CMV co-occurrence, with a repertoire-size bias correction applied to TCR pairs. False discovery rates were estimated in a later analysis by permuting HLA or CMV assignments 20 times. In a later analysis, co-occurring TCRs were grouped using DBSCAN, with TCRdist sequence similarity added in when clustering inside HLA-allele-positive subsets. Co-occurrence clustering excluded repertoires with fewer than 30,000 or more than 120,000 public chains, plus five with anomalous nucleotide sharing. In TCRdb, the immuneACCESS table is reduced to in-frame sequences with V and J assigned. These tables do not hold every clone; where another copy was compared, an unresolved V gene accounts for under half, and the others remain unexplained. V and J calls and clone size are copied from that table; D and trimming were computed from the DNA. Counted in this sample were roughly 58,000 clones; 80% of them appeared once. Together, the top ten hold nearly 4% of the sample.

The cohort was made up of around 720 healthy bone marrow donors. At the time of sampling, all cohort members were nominally healthy, though unrecorded immune exposures were likely present. The donor tested CMV seronegative, placing the donor among the 352 seronegative members of the cohort. A peripheral blood sample was provided by each donor, and peripheral blood mononuclear cells were used for TCR beta sequencing. The Qiagen DNeasy Blood Extraction Kit was used to extract genomic DNA from the blood cell samples. The junction shows trimming of 4 bases on V and 4 bases on J, plus 8 bases between the germline ends. Sequences SGHRS (CDR1) and YFSETQ (CDR2) are obtained from the germline V gene. The CDR3 runs 12 residues from the cysteine to the phenylalanine. CDR3 DNA only is kept here, 36 bases in frame from base 1. Paper-wide results and their limitations: According to a later analysis, most CMV-associated TCR beta chains appeared to be HLA-restricted, and the HLA associations seemed to be driven largely by CMV exposure. HLA typing was unavailable for some donors at each locus, so association tests used only the typed subset. Assigning TCR associations to individual alleles was difficult when HLA alleles, especially DR and DQ, strongly co-occurred. Correlated functional status among segregating V segments might reflect linkage disequilibrium, but an unknown experimental factor could not be ruled out. Sequencing depth was assumed to be roughly uniform across donors in the presence/absence analyses, though that assumption may not hold. In a later analysis, several top co-occurrence clusters were reported to appear linked to parvovirus B19, influenza, CMV and Epstein-Barr virus. The study listed 164 TCR beta chains as associated with cytomegalovirus. Cytomegalovirus status was reported to be diagnosed by the classifier with high specificity and sensitivity in both the original and validation cohorts. A later analysis found that HLA-associated TCR beta chains were more clonally expanded and had lower generation probabilities than equally common non-associated chains. In a later genetic analysis, fewer N-insertions in productive TCRs were reported among donors in an Asian-associated ancestry cluster than the roughly 670-donor mean. Across donors, most TCR sequences were observed very rarely, whereas some public TCRs were present in many individuals. The earlier analysis of approximately 560 of the donors excluded some 15 rarely observed V segments, including chromosome 9 orphons, because counts were too low. The authors suggested that the approach could potentially be generalized to other disease states and immunological phenotypes. In an earlier analysis of 587 of the donors, most TCR beta V segments appeared in productive rearrangements about 90% or about 30% of the time, broadly matching IMGT annotations. The only immune exposure information available for the cohort was CMV serostatus. Only TCR beta chains were sequenced in this cohort, and the absence of alpha or paired-chain data limited detectable features. A few of the identified cytomegalovirus-associated TCR beta chains were confirmed in vitro to be specific for cytomegalovirus antigens. A further reported finding was that TCR beta sequences accurately predicted the HLA-A and HLA-B alleles for most subjects in the first cohort. A cluster of highly shared sequence variants was judged likely to represent a technical artifact of the sequencing pipeline. Because the 87-base-pair reads could not distinguish some IMGT-functional V segments, including TRBV6-2 and TRBV6-3, those segments were excluded. Specific HLA alleles were associated with 15,000 to 20,000 TCR beta sequences at a false discovery rate of 0.05 in a later analysis. An association between a missense DCLRE1C variant and V-gene and J-gene trimming of TCR beta chains was found in a later genetic analysis and replicated in an independent cohort. A later analysis found that TCR association rates varied across HLA loci, with DRB1 alleles showing the most associated TCRs and HLA-C alleles the fewest.

Source material: PBMCs. The sequence links TRBV5-1 to TRBJ2-5; the D gene assignment is ambiguous. The sequence was obtained from a woman between 40 and 50 years old in good health and CMV-seronegative. The CDR3 protein is CASSPARETQYF. The sequenced DNA: TGCGCCAGCAGCCCTGCGCGAGAGACCCAGTACTTC.